These 25 T cell receptor beta chains share one sample of origin, sequenced in a study of blood T cell repertoires in COVID-19 (TCRdb year 2020). Libraries were built with the immunoSEQ multiplex PCR assay. In its TCRdb copy, this immuneACCESS table keeps in-frame sequences only and misses some clones. Where compared with another copy, unresolved V genes explain less than half of these, and the others have no known cause. Present in this sample are about 86,000 clones, almost 85% of which were seen just once. The ten largest clones take up 1.2% of the sample. The specimen was peripheral blood. All receptors derive from a woman older than 75 with acute or convalescent COVID-19.

The chain uses TRBV10-1 and TRBJ1-3; D not resolved. The CDR3 spans 14 residues. V was clipped by 4 bases and J by 0 bases, with 7 bases between them. Per germline, CDR1 WNHNN and CDR2 SYGVQD (reference sequence). The CDR3 is CASSATSSGNTIYF. The CDR3 bases are TGCGCCAGCAGTGCTACGAGCTCTGGAAACACCATATATTTT.

CDR3 nucleotides: TGTGCCAGCAGTTTCGACAGCCAGTATGGCTACACCTTC. The encoded protein is CASSFDSQYGYTF. This rearrangement joins TRBV27 to TRBJ1-2, with D perhaps matching TRBD1 (5 bases). The CDR3 consists of 13 residues. Trimming removed 3 bases at V and 5 bases at J, with 10 bases between. Germline assignment: CDR1 MNHEY and CDR2 SMNVEV (reference sequence).

This chain links TRBV18 with TRBJ2-7; 8 bases line up with TRBD2. Germline CDR1 KGHSH, CDR2 LQKENI. V gave up 3 bases and J gave up 6 bases; unmatched junction bases: 7. This CDR3 is built from 14 residues. The CDR3 region has the DNA TGTGCCAGCTCACCTGCTCTAGCGGGCCCCGAGCAGTACTTC. This encodes CASSPALAGPEQYF.

The chain carries TRBV20-1 and TRBJ2-1; possible D gene TRBD2, 5 bases. Trimming stripped 3 bases from V and 7 bases from J, with 19 bases between. Germline loops: CDR1 DFQATT, CDR2 SNEGSKA (reference sequence). The CDR3 has 15 amino acids. In nucleotides, the CDR3 is TGCAGTGCTAGTCGACGGGCGGGCCTTTGGAATGAGCAGTTCTTC. It yields the protein CSASRRAGLWNEQFF.

V usage is TRBV19 and J usage is TRBJ2-2; D possibly corresponds to TRBD2 (6 bases). The CDR3 has 13 residues. Germline-derived CDR1 and CDR2 are LNHDA and SQIVND (reference sequence). V was clipped by 3 bases and J by 7 bases, with 9 bases between them. The CDR3 DNA reads as TGTGCCAGTAGTATGGAGGGAATCGGGGAGCTGTTTTTT. Its protein is CASSMEGIGELFF.

The V call is TRBV4-2, the J call TRBJ2-2, with D possibly TRBD2 on 6 matching bases. CDR1 and CDR2 (germline): LGHNA, YNFKEQ. This CDR3 region has 17 residues. V lost 0 bases, J lost 4 bases, and 15 bases lay in between. CDR3 in DNA: TGTGCCAGCAGCCAAGAAGGGCGGGGATTGGTCACCGGGGAGCTGTTTTTT. It specifies CASSQEGRGLVTGELFF.

The CDR3 DNA sequence: TGTGCCAGCAGGGGACAGGGCTATCAGCCCCAGCATTTT. It yields the protein CASRGQGYQPQHF. V is TRBV12-3 or TRBV12-4 and J is TRBJ1-5; 9 bases align to TRBD1. The CDR3 loop spans 13 amino acids. V shed 6 bases, J shed 5 bases, and the junction held 2 bases outside the gene matches.

Here the CDR3 reads CASSDILAGVPDTQYF. CDR3 bases: TGTGCCAGCAGTGATATCCTAGCGGGAGTTCCAGATACGCAGTATTTT. This chain uses TRBV28 with TRBJ2-3; 10 nucleotides match TRBD2. Germline values: CDR1 MDHEN, CDR2 SYDVKM. V dropped 5 bases and J dropped 4; count of bases not matched to a gene: 9. The CDR3 length is 16 residues.

The CDR3 sequence is CASSVGGFDSPLHF. The CDR3 nucleotides are TGTGCCAGCAGCGTAGGAGGGTTTGATTCACCCCTCCACTTT. J is TRBJ1-6 and V is TRBV9; D uncertain. The V and J ends lost 0 bases and 8 bases respectively, with 9 bases between them. Germline V gene lookup returns CDR1 SGDLS and CDR2 YYNGEE. This CDR3 is 14 amino acids long.

The genes are TRBV7-8 and TRBJ2-7; 10 bases match TRBD2. This CDR3 is built from 14 residues. The V gene's germline CDR1 is SGHVS and CDR2 FQNEAQ. V lost 5 bases to trimming and J lost 2 bases; unmatched junction nucleotides: 3. For the CDR3, the DNA is TGTGCCAGCAGCCTCCTAGCGGGGGCCTACGAGCAGTACTTC. Protein sequence: CASSLLAGAYEQYF.

This clone is labeled medium-sized. The rearrangement uses TRBV5-1 and TRBJ2-7, with TRBD1 matching over 9 bases. CDR3 size: 14 residues. Germline-derived CDR1 and CDR2 are SGHRS and YFSETQ. V was pared by 3 bases and J by 0 bases, with 1 base of the junction left unmatched. The CDR3 region has the DNA TGCGCCAGCAGCTGGACAGGGGACTCCTACGAGCAGTACTTC. Translated: CASSWTGDSYEQYF.

The chain employs TRBV27 and TRBJ1-1; unclear D gene. V was shortened by 2 bases and J by 4 bases, with 8 bases between the two germline ends. The germline V gene encodes CDR1 MNHEY and CDR2 SMNVEV (reference sequence). The CDR3 is 13 residues long. The CDR3 DNA reads as TGTGCCAGCAGTTTACAGGCCCCCACTGAAGCTTTCTTT. The encoded protein is CASSLQAPTEAFF.

The chain uses TRBV10-3 and TRBJ2-5; 7 bases fit TRBD2. Per the germline V gene, CDR1 is ENHRY and CDR2 is SYGVKD. The CDR3 sequence is 14 residues long. With V trimmed by 6 bases and J by 1 base, 5 bases remained unmatched. The CDR3 loop is CAIRRAGSQETQYF. The CDR3, as DNA: TGTGCCATCAGACGAGCGGGGAGCCAAGAGACCCAGTACTTC.

This rearrangement joins TRBV19 to TRBJ1-1, with D tentatively TRBD1 (6 bases). CDR1 LNHDA and CDR2 SQIVND come from the germline V gene (reference sequence). The ends were cut back, 0 bases at V and 0 bases at J, with 20 bases in the middle. CDR3 length: 19 amino acids. The CDR3 DNA reads TGTGCCAGTAGTATAGATGGGGGCCAGGGGCGCCATCTGAACACTGAAGCTTTCTTT. This encodes CASSIDGGQGRHLNTEAFF.

The chain joins TRBV28 to TRBJ2-7; possible D gene TRBD1, 6 bases. V lost 5 bases to trimming and J lost 2 bases, with 16 bases between them. The V gene's germline CDR1 is MDHEN and CDR2 SYDVKM. The CDR3 loop spans 15 amino acids. The CDR3 region has the DNA TGTGCCAGCAGTGCATCCGGGACAATGCCCTACGAGCAGTACTTC. Translation: CASSASGTMPYEQYF.

The V and J genes are TRBV5-6 and TRBJ2-2, with 8 bases matching TRBD1. V gave up 4 bases and J gave up 7 bases; unmatched junction bases: 15. The CDR3 covers 17 residues. The germline V gene encodes CDR1 SGHDT and CDR2 YYEEEE. As DNA, the CDR3 is TGTGCCAGCAGCACCTCAACGGTGGACAGGGTCGTCGGGGAGCTGTTTTTT. This codes for CASSTSTVDRVVGELFF. The variable domain in full, completed from reference TRBV5-6 and TRBJ2-2, reads DAGVTQSPTHLIKTRGQQVTLRCSPKSGHDTVSWYQQALGQGPQFIFQYYEEEERQRGNFPDRFSGHQFPNYSSELNVNALLLGDSALYLCASSTSTVDRVVGELFFGEGSRLTVL.

The chain employs TRBV27 and TRBJ1-2, with D perhaps matching TRBD1 (6 bases). Germline lookup yields CDR1 MNHEY and CDR2 SMNVEV (reference sequence). V lost 8 bases and J 1 base, leaving 11 bases between the germline ends. CDR3 length: 13 residues. CDR3 sequence (DNA): TGTGCCAGCTCCTACAGGGTTAACTATGGCTACACCTTC. Translation gives CASSYRVNYGYTF.

The gene calls are TRBV5-1 and TRBJ1-6, with 7 bases fitting TRBD1. V trimming: 3 bases; J trimming: 7 bases; junction bases outside the gene matches: 10. The length of the CDR3 is 16 residues. The germline CDR1 and CDR2 sequences are SGHRS and YFSETQ. In DNA form, the CDR3 reads TGCGCCAGCAGCTGGAATGGACAGGTGGTAAATTCACCCCTCCACTTT. Translated: CASSWNGQVVNSPLHF. Full variable domain (rest looked up from reference TRBV5-1 and TRBJ1-6): KAGVTQTPRYLIKTRGQQVTLSCSPISGHRSVSWYQQTPGQGLQFLFEYFSETQRNKGNFPGRFSGRQFSNSRSEMNVSTLELGDSALYLCASSWNGQVVNSPLHFGNGTRLTVT.

This clone was seen more than once but under ten times. The chain uses TRBV5-6 and TRBJ1-3; unclear D gene. With 0 bases removed from V and 0 bases from J, the gap between germline ends came to 7 bases. Germline V gene data show CDR1 as SGHDT and CDR2 as YYEEEE. CDR3 size: 15 residues. CDR3 region: CASSLDSFSGNTIYF. The CDR3 DNA reads TGTGCCAGCAGCTTGGACAGCTTCTCTGGAAACACCATATATTTT.

The rearrangement joins TRBV28 to TRBJ2-7; the D gene is possibly TRBD1 (5 bases). The CDR3 is made up of 15 amino acids. Looked up from germline, CDR1 is MDHEN and CDR2 is SYDVKM. Trimming removed 4 bases at V and 0 bases at J, with 13 bases between. The CDR3 DNA sequence: TGTGCCAGCAGTTCAGGGCCGATACGCTCCTACGAGCAGTACTTC. This translates into CASSSGPIRSYEQYF.

The chain employs TRBV27 and TRBJ2-3; 7 bases agree with TRBD2. This CDR3 region has 15 residues. Germline V gives CDR1 MNHEY, CDR2 SMNVEV (reference sequence). Trimming took 3 bases from V and 4 from J; bases not matched to a gene: 7. The CDR3 nucleotides read TGTGCCAGCAGTTTCCGGGCGGGAGCTCCAGATACGCAGTATTTT. Amino acids: CASSFRAGAPDTQYF.

J is TRBJ1-1 and V is TRBV2, with D possibly being TRBD1 (6 bases). Germline CDR1 and CDR2: SNHLY and FYNNEI. The germline V and J ends were trimmed by 5 bases and 7 bases, with 14 bases remaining between them. CDR3 size: 13 residues. In nucleotides, the CDR3 is TGTGCCAGCAGTTCCGACAGGAGAATTGAAGCTTTCTTT. Residues: CASSSDRRIEAFF.

The J gene is TRBJ1-2, the V gene TRBV11-2; 7 nucleotides align to TRBD1. From germline, CDR1 is SGHAT and CDR2 FQNNGV. V shed 5 bases, J shed 5 bases, and the junction held 5 bases outside the gene matches. This CDR3 contains 13 residues. The CDR3 is CASSQTGDYGYTF. The CDR3 bases are TGTGCCAGCAGCCAAACAGGGGATTATGGCTACACCTTC.

The chain couples TRBV10-3 to TRBJ1-2; D may be TRBD1 (5 bases). This CDR3 spans 14 amino acids. Deletions cut 3 bases from V and 11 bases from J, with 19 bases between. The germline V gene has CDR1 ENHRY and CDR2 SYGVKD. In DNA form, the CDR3 reads TGTGCCATCAGTGATTACCAGGGCCTTGAAAGGTACACCTTC. It yields the protein CAISDYQGLERYTF.

The chain is built from TRBV6-5 and TRBJ1-1, with 9 bases lining up with TRBD1. CDR3 size: 13 residues. J lost 4 bases, V lost 7 bases, and 4 bases had no gene match. From germline, CDR1 is MNHEY and CDR2 SVGAGI. CDR3 loop: CASIRDRATEAFF. In DNA form, the CDR3 reads TGTGCCAGCATTCGGGACAGGGCCACTGAAGCTTTCTTT.